The 2 T cell receptor beta chains in this list originate from one sample, sequenced in a study of cytomegalovirus exposure and HLA in healthy donors. PCR used 60 Vbeta primers and 13 Jbeta primers. The protocol was immunoSEQ multiplex PCR, while the TCRdb copy is restricted to in-frame clones and leaves out a portion. The table records roughly 150,000 clones, approximately 79% of them present only once. Sequencing input: PBMCs. Every receptor here comes from a female donor in good health and CMV-seronegative.

The gene calls are TRBV5-1 and TRBJ2-7; TRBD2 is a possible D gene (5 bases). V lost 6 bases and J lost 3, with 7 bases in between. The CDR3 is made up of 11 amino acids. The V gene's germline CDR1 is SGHRS and CDR2 YFSETQ. CDR3 bases: TGCGCCAGCAAGACTAACTACGAGCAGTACTTC. Its translation is CASKTNYEQYF.

This chain's CDR3 is CASSLRGAYEKLFF. DNA of the CDR3: TGTGCCAGCAGCTTACGGGGGGCTTATGAAAAACTGTTTTTT. The rearrangement links TRBV13 to TRBJ1-4; D possibly corresponds to TRBD1 (6 bases). Trimming took off 2 bases at V and 6 bases at J, with 10 bases between the two ends. The CDR3 is 14 amino acids. Germline CDR1 and CDR2: PRHDT and FYEKMQ (reference sequence).